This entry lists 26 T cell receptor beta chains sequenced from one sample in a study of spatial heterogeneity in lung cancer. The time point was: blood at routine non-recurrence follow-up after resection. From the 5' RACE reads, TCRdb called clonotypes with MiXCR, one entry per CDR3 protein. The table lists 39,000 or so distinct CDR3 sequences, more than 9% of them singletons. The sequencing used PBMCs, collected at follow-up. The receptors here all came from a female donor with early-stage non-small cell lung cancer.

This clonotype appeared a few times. DNA for the CDR3: TGTGCCAGCAGACCCATGGCAGGGATAGAGACCCAGTACTTC. Translating gives CASRPMAGIETQYF. The rearrangement uses TRBV21-1 and TRBJ2-5; the table's D call, TRBD1, has no DNA check behind it. TRBV21-1 is termed a pseudogene. The length of the CDR3 is 14 residues.

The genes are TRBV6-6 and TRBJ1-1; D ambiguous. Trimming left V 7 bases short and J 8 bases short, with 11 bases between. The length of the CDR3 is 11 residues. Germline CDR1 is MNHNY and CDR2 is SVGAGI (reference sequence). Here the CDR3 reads CASTPRQEAFF. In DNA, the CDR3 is TGTGCCAGCACGCCCCGTCAGGAAGCTTTCTTT.

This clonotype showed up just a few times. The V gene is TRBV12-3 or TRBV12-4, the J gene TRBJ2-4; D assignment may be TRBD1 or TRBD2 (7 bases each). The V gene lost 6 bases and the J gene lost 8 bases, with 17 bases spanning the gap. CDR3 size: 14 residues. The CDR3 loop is CASSPGGVVDIQYF. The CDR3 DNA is TGTGCCAGCAGCCCAGGGGGGGTGGTGGACATTCAGTACTTC.

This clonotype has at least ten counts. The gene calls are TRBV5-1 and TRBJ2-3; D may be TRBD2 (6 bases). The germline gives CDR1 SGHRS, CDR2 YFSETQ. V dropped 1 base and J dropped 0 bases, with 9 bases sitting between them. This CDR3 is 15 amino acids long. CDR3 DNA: TGCGCCAGCAGCTTGCGCGGGGTTAGCACAGATACGCAGTATTTT. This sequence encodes CASSLRGVSTDTQYF.

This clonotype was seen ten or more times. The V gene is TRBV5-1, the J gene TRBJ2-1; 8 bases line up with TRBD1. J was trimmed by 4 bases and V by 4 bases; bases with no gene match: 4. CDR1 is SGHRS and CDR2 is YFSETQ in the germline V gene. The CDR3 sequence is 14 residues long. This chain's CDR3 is CASSAGQDYNEQFF. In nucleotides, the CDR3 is TGCGCCAGCAGCGCGGGACAGGATTACAATGAGCAGTTCTTC.

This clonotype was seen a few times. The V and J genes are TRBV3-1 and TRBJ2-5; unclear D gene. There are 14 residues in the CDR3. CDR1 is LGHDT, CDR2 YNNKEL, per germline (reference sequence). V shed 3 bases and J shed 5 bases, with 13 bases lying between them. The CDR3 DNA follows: TGTGCCAGCAGCCAGGAAGACCGATGGGAGACCCAGTACTTC. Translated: CASSQEDRWETQYF.

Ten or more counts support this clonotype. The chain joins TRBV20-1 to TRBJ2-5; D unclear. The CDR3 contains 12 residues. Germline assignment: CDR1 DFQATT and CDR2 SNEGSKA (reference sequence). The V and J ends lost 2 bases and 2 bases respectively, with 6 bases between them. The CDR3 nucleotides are TGCAGTGCTAGATATCAGCAAGAGACCCAGTACTTC. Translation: CSARYQQETQYF.

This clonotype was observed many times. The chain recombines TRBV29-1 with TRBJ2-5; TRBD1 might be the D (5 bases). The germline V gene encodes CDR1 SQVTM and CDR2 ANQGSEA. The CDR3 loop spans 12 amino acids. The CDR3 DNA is TGCAGTTTTTCTACAGGTGTCGAGACCCAGTACTTC. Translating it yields CSFSTGVETQYF. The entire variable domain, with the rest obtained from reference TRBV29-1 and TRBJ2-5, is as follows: SAVISQKPSRDICQRGTSLTIQCQVDSQVTMMFWYRQQPGQSLTLIATANQGSEATYESGFVIDKFPISRPNLTFSTLTVSNMSPEDSSIYLCSFSTGVETQYFGPGTRLLVL.

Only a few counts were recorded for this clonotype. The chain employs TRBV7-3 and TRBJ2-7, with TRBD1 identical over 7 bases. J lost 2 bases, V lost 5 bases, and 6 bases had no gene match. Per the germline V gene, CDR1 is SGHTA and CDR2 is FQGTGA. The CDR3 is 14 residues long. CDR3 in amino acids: CASSQGRGTYEQYF. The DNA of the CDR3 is TGTGCCAGCAGCCAGGGCAGGGGGACCTACGAGCAGTACTTC.

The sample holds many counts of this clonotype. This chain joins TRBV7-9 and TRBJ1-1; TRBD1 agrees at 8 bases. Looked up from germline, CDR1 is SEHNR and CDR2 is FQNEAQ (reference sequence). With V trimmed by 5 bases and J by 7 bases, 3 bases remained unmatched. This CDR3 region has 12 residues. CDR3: CASSVDRVEAFF. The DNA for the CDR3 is TGTGCCAGCAGCGTGGACAGGGTTGAAGCTTTCTTT.

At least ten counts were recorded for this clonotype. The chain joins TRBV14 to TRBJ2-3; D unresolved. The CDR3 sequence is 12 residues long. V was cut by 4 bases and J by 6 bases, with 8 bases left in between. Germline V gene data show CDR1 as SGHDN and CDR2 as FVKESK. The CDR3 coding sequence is TGTGCCAGCAGCCTTGCCATGGATACGCAGTATTTT. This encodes CASSLAMDTQYF. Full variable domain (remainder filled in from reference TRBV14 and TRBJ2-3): EAGVTQFPSHSVIEKGQTVTLRCDPISGHDNLYWYRRVMGKEIKFLLHFVKESKQDESGMPNNRFLAERTGGTYSTLKVQPAELEDSGVYFCASSLAMDTQYFGPGTRLTVL.

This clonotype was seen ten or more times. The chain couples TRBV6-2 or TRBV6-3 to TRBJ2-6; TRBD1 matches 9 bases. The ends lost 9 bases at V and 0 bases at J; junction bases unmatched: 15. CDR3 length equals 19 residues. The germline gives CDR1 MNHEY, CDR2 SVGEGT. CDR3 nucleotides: TGTGCCAGTACCCGGGACAGGGCAAAGGTGCTCTCTGGGGCCAACGTCCTGACTTTC. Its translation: CASTRDRAKVLSGANVLTF.

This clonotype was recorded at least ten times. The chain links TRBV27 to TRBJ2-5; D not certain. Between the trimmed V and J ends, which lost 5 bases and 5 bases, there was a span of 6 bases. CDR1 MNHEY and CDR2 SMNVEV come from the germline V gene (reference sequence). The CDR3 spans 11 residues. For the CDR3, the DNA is TGTGCCAGCAGTCTTTCGGAGACCCAGTACTTC. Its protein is CASSLSETQYF.

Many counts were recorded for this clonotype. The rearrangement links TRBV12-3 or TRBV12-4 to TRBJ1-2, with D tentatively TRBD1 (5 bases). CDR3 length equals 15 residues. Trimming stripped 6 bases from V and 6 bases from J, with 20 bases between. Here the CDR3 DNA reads TGTGCCAGCAGGACGGGAGGGGCGATGGCGGATGGCTACACCTTC. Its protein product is CASRTGGAMADGYTF.

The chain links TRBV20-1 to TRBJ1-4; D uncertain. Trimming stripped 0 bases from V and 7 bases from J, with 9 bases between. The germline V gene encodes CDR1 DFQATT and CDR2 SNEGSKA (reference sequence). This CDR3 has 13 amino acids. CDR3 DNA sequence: TGCAGTGCTAGAGACCCGGGCGGTGAAAAACTGTTTTTT. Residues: CSARDPGGEKLFF.

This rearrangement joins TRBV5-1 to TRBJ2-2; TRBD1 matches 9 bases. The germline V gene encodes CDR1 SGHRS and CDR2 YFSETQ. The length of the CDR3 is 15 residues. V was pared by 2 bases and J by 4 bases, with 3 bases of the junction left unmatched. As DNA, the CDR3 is TGCGCCAGCAGCTTCCGGACAGGGGCCACCGGGGAGCTGTTTTTT. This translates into CASSFRTGATGELFF.

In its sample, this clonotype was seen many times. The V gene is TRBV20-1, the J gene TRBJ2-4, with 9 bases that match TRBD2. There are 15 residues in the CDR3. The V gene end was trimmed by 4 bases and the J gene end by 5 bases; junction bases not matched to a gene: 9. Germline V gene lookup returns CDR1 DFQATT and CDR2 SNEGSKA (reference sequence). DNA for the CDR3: TGCAGTGCTACTCCTCTCGCGGGGGGGCAAAACATTCAGTACTTC. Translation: CSATPLAGGQNIQYF.

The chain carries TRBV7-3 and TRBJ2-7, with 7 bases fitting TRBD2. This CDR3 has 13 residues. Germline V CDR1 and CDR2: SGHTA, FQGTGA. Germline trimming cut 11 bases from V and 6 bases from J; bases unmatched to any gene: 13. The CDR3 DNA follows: TGTGCCGGTAGCTTAAATCCGGGGGGCGAGCAGTACTTC. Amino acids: CAGSLNPGGEQYF.

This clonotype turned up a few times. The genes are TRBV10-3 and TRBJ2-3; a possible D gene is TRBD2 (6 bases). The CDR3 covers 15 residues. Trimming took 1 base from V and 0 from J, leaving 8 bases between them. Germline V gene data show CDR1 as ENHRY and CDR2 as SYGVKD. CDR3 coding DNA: TGTGCCATCAGTGAGTTGGGGACTAGCACAGATACGCAGTATTTT. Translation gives CAISELGTSTDTQYF.

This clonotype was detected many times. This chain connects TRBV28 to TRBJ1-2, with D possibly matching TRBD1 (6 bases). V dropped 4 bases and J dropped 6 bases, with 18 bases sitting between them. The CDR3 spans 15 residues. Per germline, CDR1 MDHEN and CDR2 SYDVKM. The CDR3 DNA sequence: TGTGCCAGCAGTTCCCTCCGGAGGGGGGGGCATGGCTACACCTTC. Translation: CASSSLRRGGHGYTF.

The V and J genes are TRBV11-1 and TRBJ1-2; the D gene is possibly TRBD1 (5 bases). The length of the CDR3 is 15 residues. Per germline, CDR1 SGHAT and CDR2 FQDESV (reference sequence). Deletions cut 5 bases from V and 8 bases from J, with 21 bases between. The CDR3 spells CASSARSGTQAGYTF. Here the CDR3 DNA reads TGTGCCAGCAGCGCTCGTTCGGGGACCCAAGCGGGCTACACCTTC. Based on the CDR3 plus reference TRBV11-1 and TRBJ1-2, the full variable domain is EAEVAQSPRYKITEKSQAVAFWCDPISGHATLYWYRQILGQGPELLVQFQDESVVDDSQLPKDRFSAERLKGVDSTLKIQPAELGDSAMYLCASSARSGTQAGYTFGSGTRLTVV.

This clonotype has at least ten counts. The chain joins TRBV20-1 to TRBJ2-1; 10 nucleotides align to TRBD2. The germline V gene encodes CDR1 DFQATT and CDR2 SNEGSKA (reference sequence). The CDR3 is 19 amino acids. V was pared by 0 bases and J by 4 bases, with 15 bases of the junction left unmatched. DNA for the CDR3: TGCAGTGCTAGAGATCTGGGACTAGCGACGAGCACTATTTACAATGAGCAGTTCTTC. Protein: CSARDLGLATSTIYNEQFF.

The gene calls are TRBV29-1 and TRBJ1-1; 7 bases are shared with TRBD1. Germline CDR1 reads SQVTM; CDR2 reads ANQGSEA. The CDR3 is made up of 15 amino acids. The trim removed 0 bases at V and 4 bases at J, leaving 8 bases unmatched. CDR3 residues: CSVEDLQTGITEAFF. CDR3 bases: TGCAGCGTTGAAGATCTGCAGACAGGGATCACTGAAGCTTTCTTT. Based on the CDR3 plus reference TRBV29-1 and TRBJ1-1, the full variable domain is SAVISQKPSRDICQRGTSLTIQCQVDSQVTMMFWYRQQPGQSLTLIATANQGSEATYESGFVIDKFPISRPNLTFSTLTVSNMSPEDSSIYLCSVEDLQTGITEAFFGQGTRLTVV.

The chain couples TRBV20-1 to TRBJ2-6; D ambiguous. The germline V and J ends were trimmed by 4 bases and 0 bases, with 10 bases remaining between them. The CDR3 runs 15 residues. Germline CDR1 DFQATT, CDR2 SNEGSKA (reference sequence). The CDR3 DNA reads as TGCAGTGCTACTCTTCCCGGCTCTGGGGCCAACGTCCTGACTTTC. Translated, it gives CSATLPGSGANVLTF.

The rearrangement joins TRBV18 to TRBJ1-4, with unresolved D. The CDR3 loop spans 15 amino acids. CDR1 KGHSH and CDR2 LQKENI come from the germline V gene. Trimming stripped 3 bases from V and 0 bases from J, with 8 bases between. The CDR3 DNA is TGTGCCAGCTCACCCGGCGGATCAACTAATGAAAAACTGTTTTTT. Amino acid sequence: CASSPGGSTNEKLFF.

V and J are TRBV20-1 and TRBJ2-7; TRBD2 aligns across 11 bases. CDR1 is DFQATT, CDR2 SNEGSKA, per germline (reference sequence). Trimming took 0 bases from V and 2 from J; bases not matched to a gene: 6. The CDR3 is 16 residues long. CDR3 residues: CSARDLGTSGPYEQYF. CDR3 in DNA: TGCAGTGCTAGAGATCTTGGGACTAGCGGACCCTACGAGCAGTACTTC.